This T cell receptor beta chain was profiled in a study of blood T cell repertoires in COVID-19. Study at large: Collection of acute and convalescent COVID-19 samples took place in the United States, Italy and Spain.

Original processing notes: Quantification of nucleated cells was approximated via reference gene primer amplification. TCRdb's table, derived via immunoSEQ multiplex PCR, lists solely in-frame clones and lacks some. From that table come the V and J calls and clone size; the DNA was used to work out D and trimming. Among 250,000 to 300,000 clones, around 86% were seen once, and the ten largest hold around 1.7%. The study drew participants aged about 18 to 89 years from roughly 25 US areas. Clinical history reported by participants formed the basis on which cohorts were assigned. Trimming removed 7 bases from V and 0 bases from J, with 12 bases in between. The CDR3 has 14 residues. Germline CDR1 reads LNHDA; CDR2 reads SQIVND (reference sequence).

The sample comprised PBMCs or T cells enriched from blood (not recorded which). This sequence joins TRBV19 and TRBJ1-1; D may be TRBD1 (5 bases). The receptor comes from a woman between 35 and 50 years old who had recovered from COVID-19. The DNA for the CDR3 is TGTGCCAGTACGCAGACAGTACTGAACACTGAAGCTTTCTTT. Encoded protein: CASTQTVLNTEAFF.